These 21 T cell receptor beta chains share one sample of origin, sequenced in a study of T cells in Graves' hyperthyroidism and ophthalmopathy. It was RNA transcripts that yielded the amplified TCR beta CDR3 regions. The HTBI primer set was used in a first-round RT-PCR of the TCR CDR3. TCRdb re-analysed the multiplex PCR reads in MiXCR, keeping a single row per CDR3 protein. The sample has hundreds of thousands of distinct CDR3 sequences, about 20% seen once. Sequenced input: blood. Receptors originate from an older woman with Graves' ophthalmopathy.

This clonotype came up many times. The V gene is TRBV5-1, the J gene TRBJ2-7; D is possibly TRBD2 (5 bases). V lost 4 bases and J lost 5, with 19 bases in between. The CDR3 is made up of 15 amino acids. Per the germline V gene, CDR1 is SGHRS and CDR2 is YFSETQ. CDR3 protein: CASSPGGAGGDEQYF. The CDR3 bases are TGCGCCAGCAGCCCTGGCGGAGCAGGAGGCGACGAGCAGTACTTC.

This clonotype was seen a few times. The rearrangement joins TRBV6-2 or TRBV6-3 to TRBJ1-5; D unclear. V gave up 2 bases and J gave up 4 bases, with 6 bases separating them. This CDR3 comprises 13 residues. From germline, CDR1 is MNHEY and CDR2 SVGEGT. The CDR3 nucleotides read TGTGCCAGCAGTTACGTACAGAATCAGCCCCAGCATTTT. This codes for CASSYVQNQPQHF.

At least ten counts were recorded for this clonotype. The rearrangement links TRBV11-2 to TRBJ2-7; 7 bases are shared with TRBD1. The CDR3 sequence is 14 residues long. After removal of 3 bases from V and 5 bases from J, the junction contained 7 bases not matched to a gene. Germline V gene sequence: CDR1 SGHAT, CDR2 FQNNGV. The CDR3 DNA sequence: TGTGCCAGCAGCTTCACACAGGGGTACGACGAGCAGTACTTC. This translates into CASSFTQGYDEQYF. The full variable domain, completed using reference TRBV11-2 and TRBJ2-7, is EAGVAQSPRYKIIEKRQSVAFWCNPISGHATLYWYQQILGQGPKLLIQFQNNGVVDDSQLPKDRFSAERLKGVDSTLKIQPAKLEDSAVYLCASSFTQGYDEQYFGPGTRLTVT.

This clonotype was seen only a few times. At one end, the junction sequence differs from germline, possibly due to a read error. The chain's CDR3 is CASSPGLAGVWGNVQFF. CDR3 nucleotide sequence: TGTGCCAGCAGCCCGGGACTAGCGGGAGTCTGGGGCAATGTGCAGTTCTTC. The chain has TRBV7-2 and TRBJ2-1, with TRBD2 matching 14 bases. The CDR3 is 17 residues long. Germline V gene data show CDR1 as SGHTA and CDR2 as FQGNSA.

Written as DNA, the CDR3 is TGTGCCTGGGTGCCGGGACTAGCGAGGGTCAATGAGCAGTTCTTC. It codes for CAWVPGLARVNEQFF. The rearrangement uses TRBV30 and TRBJ2-1, with 10 bases matching TRBD2. Trimming removed 5 bases from V and 6 bases from J; junction bases left unmatched: 10. This CDR3 is built from 15 residues. Germline-derived CDR1 and CDR2 are GTSNPN and SVGIG (reference sequence).

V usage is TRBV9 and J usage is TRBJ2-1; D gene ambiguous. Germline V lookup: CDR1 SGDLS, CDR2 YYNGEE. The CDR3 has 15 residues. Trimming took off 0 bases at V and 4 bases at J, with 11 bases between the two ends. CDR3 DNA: TGTGCCAGCAGCGTAGATATCGGGCAATACAATGAGCAGTTCTTC. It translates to CASSVDIGQYNEQFF. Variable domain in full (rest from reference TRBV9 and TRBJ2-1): DSGVTQTPKHLITATGQRVTLRCSPRSGDLSVYWYQQSLDQGLQFLIQYYNGEERAKGNILERFSAQQFPDLHSELNLSSLELGDSALYFCASSVDIGQYNEQFFGPGTRLTVL.

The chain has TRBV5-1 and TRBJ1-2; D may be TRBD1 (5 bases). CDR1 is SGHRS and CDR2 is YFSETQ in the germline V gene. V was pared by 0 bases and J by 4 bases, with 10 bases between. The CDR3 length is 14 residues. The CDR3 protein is CASSLAGARYGYTF. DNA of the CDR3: TGCGCCAGCAGCTTGGCCGGGGCCCGCTATGGCTACACCTTC.

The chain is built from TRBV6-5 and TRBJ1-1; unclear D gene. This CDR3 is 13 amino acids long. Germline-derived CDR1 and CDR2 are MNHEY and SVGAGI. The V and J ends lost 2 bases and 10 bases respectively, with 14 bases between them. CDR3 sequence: CASSYPILRRAFF. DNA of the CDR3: TGTGCCAGCAGTTACCCCATCCTTCGGAGAGCTTTCTTT.

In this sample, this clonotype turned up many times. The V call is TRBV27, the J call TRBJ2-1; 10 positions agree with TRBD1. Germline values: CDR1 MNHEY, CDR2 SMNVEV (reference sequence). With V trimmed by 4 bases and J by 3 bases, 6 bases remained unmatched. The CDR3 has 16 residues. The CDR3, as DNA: TGTGCCAGCAGTTCATACCGGGACAGGGGCTACAATGAGCAGTTCTTC. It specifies CASSSYRDRGYNEQFF.

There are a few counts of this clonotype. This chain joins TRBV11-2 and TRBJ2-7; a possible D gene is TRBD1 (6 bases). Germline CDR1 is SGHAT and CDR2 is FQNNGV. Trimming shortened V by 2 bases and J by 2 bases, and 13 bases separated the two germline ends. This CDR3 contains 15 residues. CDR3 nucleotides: TGTGCCAGCAGCTTAACAACAGGGTTCCCCTACGAGCAGTACTTC. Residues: CASSLTTGFPYEQYF.

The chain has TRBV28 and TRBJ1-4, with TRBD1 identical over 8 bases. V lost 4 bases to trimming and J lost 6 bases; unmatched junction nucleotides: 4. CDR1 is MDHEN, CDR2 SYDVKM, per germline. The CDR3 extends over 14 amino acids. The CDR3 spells CASSSGGWDEKLFF. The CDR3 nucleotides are TGTGCCAGCAGTTCAGGGGGCTGGGATGAAAAACTGTTTTTT.

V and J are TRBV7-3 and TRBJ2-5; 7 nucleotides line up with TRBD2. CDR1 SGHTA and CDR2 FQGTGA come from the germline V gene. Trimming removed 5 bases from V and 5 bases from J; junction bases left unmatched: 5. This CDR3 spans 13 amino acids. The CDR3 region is CASSPGTTETQYF. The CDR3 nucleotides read TGTGCCAGCAGCCCTGGGACTACTGAGACCCAGTACTTC.

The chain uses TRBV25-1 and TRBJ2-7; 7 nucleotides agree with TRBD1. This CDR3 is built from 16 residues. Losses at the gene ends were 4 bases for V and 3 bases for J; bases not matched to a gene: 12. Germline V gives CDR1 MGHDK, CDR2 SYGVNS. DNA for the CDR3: TGTGCCAGCAGTGCTAAGACAGGGCCTAAGATCTACGAGCAGTACTTC. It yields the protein CASSAKTGPKIYEQYF.

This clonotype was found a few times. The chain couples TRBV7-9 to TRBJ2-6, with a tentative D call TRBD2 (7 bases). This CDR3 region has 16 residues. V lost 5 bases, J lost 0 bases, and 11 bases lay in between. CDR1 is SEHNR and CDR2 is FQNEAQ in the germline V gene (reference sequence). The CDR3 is CASSPGGLSGANVLTF. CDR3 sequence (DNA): TGTGCCAGCAGCCCGGGGGGCCTCTCTGGGGCCAACGTCCTGACTTTC.

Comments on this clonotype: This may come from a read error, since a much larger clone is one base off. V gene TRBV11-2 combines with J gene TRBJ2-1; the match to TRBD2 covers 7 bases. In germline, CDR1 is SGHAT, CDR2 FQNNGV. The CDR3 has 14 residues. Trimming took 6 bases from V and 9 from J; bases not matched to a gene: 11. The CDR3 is CASRRGLEGVEQFF. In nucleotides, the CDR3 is TGTGCCAGCAGACGAGGACTAGAGGGAGTTGAGCAGTTCTTC.

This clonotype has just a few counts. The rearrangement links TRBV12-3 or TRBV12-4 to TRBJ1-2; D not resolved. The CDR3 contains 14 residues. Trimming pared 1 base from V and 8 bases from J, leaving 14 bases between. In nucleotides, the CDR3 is TGTGCCAGCAGTTTAGGTTCCGGGAGAGGAGGCTACACCTTC. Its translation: CASSLGSGRGGYTF.

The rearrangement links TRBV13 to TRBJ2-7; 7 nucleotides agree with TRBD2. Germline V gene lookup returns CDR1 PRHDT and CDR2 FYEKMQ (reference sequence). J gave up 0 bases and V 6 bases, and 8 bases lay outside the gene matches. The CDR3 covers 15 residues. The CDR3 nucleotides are TGTGCCAGCAGAATCTCTAGCGGCCTCTCCTACGAGCAGTACTTC. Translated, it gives CASRISSGLSYEQYF.

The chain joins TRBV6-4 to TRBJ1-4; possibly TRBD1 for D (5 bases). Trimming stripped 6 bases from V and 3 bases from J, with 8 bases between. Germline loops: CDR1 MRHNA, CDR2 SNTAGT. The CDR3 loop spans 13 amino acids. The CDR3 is CASSRAPNEKLFF. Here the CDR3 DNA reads TGTGCCAGCAGCAGGGCTCCTAATGAAAAACTGTTTTTT.

The CDR3 bases are TGCAGCGTTGTTTCGCTGTTTCCTAGCGGCTCCAGCACAGATACGCAGTATTTT. It translates to CSVVSLFPSGSSTDTQYF. The chain carries TRBV29-1 and TRBJ2-3; TRBD2 matches 7 bases. Germline V gives CDR1 SQVTM, CDR2 ANQGSEA. The CDR3 is 18 amino acids. V lost 4 bases to trimming and J lost 0 bases; unmatched junction nucleotides: 16.

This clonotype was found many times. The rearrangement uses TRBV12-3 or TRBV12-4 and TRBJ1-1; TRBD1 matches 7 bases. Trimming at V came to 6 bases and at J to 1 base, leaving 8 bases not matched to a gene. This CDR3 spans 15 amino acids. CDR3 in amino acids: CASRKDRVSNTEAFF. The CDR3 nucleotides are TGTGCCAGCAGGAAAGACAGGGTTTCGAACACTGAAGCTTTCTTT.

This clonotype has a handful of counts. Here the CDR3 reads CASSGRGAPRGELFF. The CDR3 DNA follows: TGCGCCAGCAGCGGCAGGGGAGCCCCCCGGGGGGAGCTGTTTTTT. V and J are TRBV5-1 and TRBJ2-2, with a possible D match to TRBD1 (6 bases). The CDR3 is made up of 15 amino acids. The germline gives CDR1 SGHRS, CDR2 YFSETQ. V was pared by 4 bases and J by 8 bases, with 18 bases between.